This T cell receptor beta chain was sequenced during a study of cytomegalovirus exposure and HLA in healthy donors. The table lists this clone with a few counts. Its antigen is undetermined. Study-wide findings and caveats: Later analysis placed DRB1 highest and HLA-C lowest in TCR association rates, which differed by HLA locus. The CMV antigen specificity of a few CMV-associated chains was confirmed through in vitro analysis. Earlier analysis looked at TCR beta V segments, and most were productive about 90% or about 30% of the time. In all likelihood, a cluster of highly shared sequence variants was a sequencing artifact.

A multiplex PCR was run with 60 Vbeta primers and 13 Jbeta primers. Sequencing was performed with immunoSEQ multiplex PCR; in TCRdb, only in-frame clones are kept and a portion is missing. The sample carries 150,000 to 200,000 clones, roughly four fifths recorded once. This CDR3 comprises 15 residues. Germline values: CDR1 SGHAT, CDR2 FQNNGV. Trimming removed 3 bases from V and 2 bases from J; junction bases left unmatched: 6. The chain couples TRBV11-2 to TRBJ2-7; 8 nucleotides align to TRBD2. The TCR originated in a woman between 50 and 59 years old in good health and CMV-seropositive. Sequenced material: PBMCs. The DNA for the CDR3 is TGTGCCAGCAGCTTTCTAGCGGGTGATACCTACGAGCAGTACTTC. Protein: CASSFLAGDTYEQYF.